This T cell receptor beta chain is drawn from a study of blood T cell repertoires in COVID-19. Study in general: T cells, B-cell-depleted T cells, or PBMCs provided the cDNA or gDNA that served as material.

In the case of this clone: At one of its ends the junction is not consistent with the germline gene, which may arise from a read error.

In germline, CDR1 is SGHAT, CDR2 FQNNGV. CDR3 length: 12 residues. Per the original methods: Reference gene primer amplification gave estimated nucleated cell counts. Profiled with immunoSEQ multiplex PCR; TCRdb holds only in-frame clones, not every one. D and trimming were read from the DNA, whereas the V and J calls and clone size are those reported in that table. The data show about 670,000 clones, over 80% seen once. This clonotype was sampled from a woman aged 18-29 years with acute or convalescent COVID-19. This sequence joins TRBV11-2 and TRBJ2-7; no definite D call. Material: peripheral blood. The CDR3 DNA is TGTGCCAGCAGCCTAGACATCTACGAGCAGTACTTC. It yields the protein CASSLDIYEQYF.